These 3 T cell receptor beta chains were all obtained from the same sample, sequenced in a study of cytomegalovirus exposure and HLA in healthy donors (dated by TCRdb to 2016 to 2017). Library prep was done by the immunoSEQ multiplex PCR assay. The multiplex PCR relied on a mix of 60 forward primers for TCR Vbeta segments and 13 reverse primers for TCR Jbeta segments. TCRdb provides this immuneACCESS table in a form limited to in-frame rearrangements. Some clones are lacking; in checked studies, under half of them reflect an unresolved V gene, and why the rest are absent is not known. The sample table holds more than 120,000 clones, of which about 80% were seen once. The biggest ten clones account for 5.5% to 7% of the sample. Sequenced material: PBMCs. The source of these receptors is a woman aged 40 to 49 in good health and CMV-seropositive.

The chain recombines TRBV28 with TRBJ2-3; the match to TRBD1 covers 11 bases. Losses at the gene ends were 6 bases for V and 4 bases for J; bases not matched to a gene: 6. The germline gives CDR1 MDHEN, CDR2 SYDVKM. This CDR3 contains 15 residues. In DNA form, the CDR3 reads TGTGCCAGCAGGCCCCAGGGACAGGGGGCAGATACGCAGTATTTT. As protein: CASRPQGQGADTQYF.

The chain uses TRBV9 and TRBJ2-7, with 7 nucleotides matching TRBD2. The CDR3 is made up of 15 amino acids. V shed 3 bases, J shed 1 base, and the junction held 7 bases outside the gene matches. Germline V gives CDR1 SGDLS, CDR2 YYNGEE. CDR3 bases: TGTGCCAGCAGCGCTTCCGGGACTACTTCCTACGAGCAGTACTTC. Encoded protein: CASSASGTTSYEQYF.

The chain carries TRBV19 and TRBJ2-1; the D is unclear. The CDR3 covers 14 residues. Germline CDR1 is LNHDA and CDR2 is SQIVND (reference sequence). V was shortened by 5 bases and J by 12 bases, with 20 bases between the two germline ends. CDR3 bases: TGTGCCAGTAGTCTTTGGGCAGGTCATAATAGGCAGTTCTTC. Translated: CASSLWAGHNRQFF.